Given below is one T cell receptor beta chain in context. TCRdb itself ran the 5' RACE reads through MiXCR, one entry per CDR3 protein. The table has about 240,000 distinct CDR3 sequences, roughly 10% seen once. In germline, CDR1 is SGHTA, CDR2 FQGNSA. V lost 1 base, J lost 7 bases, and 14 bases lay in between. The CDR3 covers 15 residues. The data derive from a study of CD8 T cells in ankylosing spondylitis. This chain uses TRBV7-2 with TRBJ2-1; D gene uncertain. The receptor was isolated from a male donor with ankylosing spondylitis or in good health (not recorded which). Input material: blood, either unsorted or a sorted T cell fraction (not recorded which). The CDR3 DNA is TGTGCCAGCAGCTTAGAGCACAGTAGGTTAAATGAGCAGTTCTTC. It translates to CASSLEHSRLNEQFF.